The clone carrying this T cell receptor (beta chain) was counted between two and nine times. Expressed TCRB transcripts got sequenced, as all isolated RNA was reverse transcribed. The study sequenced naive, central memory and regulatory T cell samples to an average of roughly 3.4 million reads. TCRdb keeps only in-frame clones here, not all; method: immunoSEQ multiplex PCR. The repertoire holds 900,000 or so clones, with about a sixth as singletons. This specimen belongs to a study of beta chain features in type 1 diabetes. CDR3 length equals 14 residues. Germline lookup yields CDR1 SEHNR and CDR2 FQNEAQ (reference sequence). Unmatched junction bases numbered 9, after V lost 5 bases and J lost 5 bases.

This chain connects TRBV7-9 to TRBJ2-7; 7 nucleotides line up with TRBD1. The receptor comes from a woman under 30 in good health. What was sequenced was naive CD4+ T cells from blood. CDR3 in DNA: TGTGCCAGCAGCCGAGGGGGCCTGGCCCACGAGCAGTACTTC. As protein: CASSRGGLAHEQYF. Using reference TRBV7-9 and TRBJ2-7 for the parts outside the CDR3, the full variable domain is DTGVSQNPRHKITKRGQNVTFRCDPISEHNRLYWYRQTLGQGPEFLTYFQNEAQLEKSRLLSDRFSAERPKGSFSTLEIQRTEQGDSAMYLCASSRGGLAHEQYFGPGTRLTVT.